What follows is one TCR beta chain and its context. CDR1 is LGHNA and CDR2 is YNFKEQ in the germline V gene. The CDR3 loop spans 15 amino acids. Trimming cost V 0 bases and J 4 bases; bases outside gene matches: 3. The sample is drawn from a study of T cell changes during pregnancy in multiple sclerosis. Measured with immunoSEQ multiplex PCR; TCRdb has only the in-frame clones, and not every one. The sample consists of 70,000 to 90,000 clones, approximately 92% of them appearing once. The chain employs TRBV4-2 and TRBJ1-5, with 7 positions matching TRBD1. This specimen consisted of peripheral blood, obtained in the first trimester of pregnancy. The clonotype originates from a female donor with multiple sclerosis, enrolled in a pregnancy study. The CDR3 sequence is CASSQEAQGNQPQHF. For the CDR3, the DNA is TGTGCCAGCAGCCAAGAAGCACAGGGGAATCAGCCCCAGCATTTT.